One sample yielded the 26 T cell receptor beta chains listed below, sequenced in a study of T cell clonotyping in hematopoietic cell transplantation. Clones were read by immunoSEQ multiplex PCR, and TCRdb kept only the in-frame ones, dropping some. Of roughly 20,000 clones listed, around 88% are singletons. Time point given: recipient sample about 28 days before transplant, after cytoreduction. Here the sequenced sample was peripheral blood mononuclear cells, taken before stem cell transplant. These receptors all come from a man over 45 with acute myeloid leukemia. Some clones in this sample may be carry-over from other donors' samples.

V gene TRBV6-5 combines with J gene TRBJ1-5, with D perhaps matching TRBD1 (6 bases). The germline V gene encodes CDR1 MNHEY and CDR2 SVGAGI. Trimming stripped 5 bases from V and 3 bases from J, with 14 bases between. This CDR3 region has 15 residues. The DNA of the CDR3 is TGTGCCAGCAGTATGTCAGGGGCCTCCAATCAGCCCCAGCATTTT. Its protein is CASSMSGASNQPQHF.

The CDR3 nucleotides read TGTGCCAGTAGTACCCCTCGGCGGGAAAGCAATCAGCCCCAGCATTTT. Protein product: CASSTPRRESNQPQHF. V gene TRBV19 combines with J gene TRBJ1-5; no reliable D call. CDR3 length equals 16 residues. Trimming removed 4 bases from V and 1 base from J, with 14 bases in between. Germline CDR1 LNHDA, CDR2 SQIVND (reference sequence).

The CDR3 region has the DNA TGTGCCAGCACCCAAGACAGGGGTAGCTACGAGCAGTACTTC. Amino acids: CASTQDRGSYEQYF. The J gene is TRBJ2-7, the V gene TRBV6-6; TRBD1 matches at 8 bases. Germline V gene sequence: CDR1 MNHNY, CDR2 SVGAGI (reference sequence). CDR3 size: 14 residues. After removal of 7 bases from V and 3 bases from J, the junction contained 8 bases not matched to a gene.

The gene calls are TRBV7-2 and TRBJ1-6; D gene ambiguous. CDR1 and CDR2 (germline): SGHTA, FQGNSA. The ends were cut back, 1 base at V and 6 bases at J, with 7 bases in the middle. The CDR3 is made up of 14 amino acids. The CDR3 DNA sequence: TGTGCCAGCAGCTTAGACTCTTTTAATTCACCCCTCCACTTT. Its translation is CASSLDSFNSPLHF.

The rearrangement links TRBV4-3 to TRBJ1-2; D perhaps matches TRBD1 (5 bases). The germline gives CDR1 LGHNA, CDR2 YSLEER. The CDR3 has 15 residues. The V end lost 3 bases, the J end lost 6 bases, and 17 bases lay between the germline ends. The CDR3 DNA is TGCGCCAGCAGCCAGCCAGGCGTCCCCAGGGATGGCTACACCTTC. As protein: CASSQPGVPRDGYTF.

The chain combines TRBV4-1 with TRBJ2-3; perhaps D is TRBD1 or TRBD2 (6 bases each). V shed 0 bases and J shed 0 bases, with 19 bases lying between them. CDR1 and CDR2 (germline): MGHRA, YSYEKL. The CDR3 runs to 19 residues. For the CDR3, the DNA is TGCGCCAGCAGCCAAGAAAGGGGACCCAGGGGACTCAGCACAGATACGCAGTATTTT. Its translation is CASSQERGPRGLSTDTQYF.

The chain employs TRBV5-1 and TRBJ2-3; D may be TRBD1 or TRBD2 (5 bases each). CDR1 SGHRS and CDR2 YFSETQ come from the germline V gene. The CDR3 loop spans 16 amino acids. The V end lost 0 bases, the J end lost 2 bases, and 13 bases lay between the germline ends. The CDR3 bases are TGCGCCAGCAGCTTGGGGGGGAGCCGTCACACAGATACGCAGTATTTT. Translating gives CASSLGGSRHTDTQYF.

The gene calls are TRBV7-6 and TRBJ2-2; 9 bases fit TRBD2. With 1 base clipped from V and 0 bases from J, the junction kept 3 bases outside the gene matches. The CDR3 extends over 17 amino acids. Germline CDR1 is SGHVS and CDR2 is FNYEAQ. The CDR3 spells CASSLVASGANTGELFF. For the CDR3, the DNA is TGTGCCAGCAGCTTAGTGGCTAGCGGGGCGAACACCGGGGAGCTGTTTTTT. Together with reference TRBV7-6 and TRBJ2-2, the CDR3 gives the full variable domain: GAGVSQSPRYKVTKRGQDVALRCDPISGHVSLYWYRQALGQGPEFLTYFNYEAQQDKSGLPNDRFSAERPEGSISTLTIQRTEQRDSAMYRCASSLVASGANTGELFFGEGSRLTVL.

The chain carries TRBV29-1 and TRBJ1-4; the D gene is possibly TRBD1 (6 bases). V was cut by 7 bases and J by 7 bases, with 16 bases left in between. The CDR3 is 13 residues long. From germline, CDR1 is SQVTM and CDR2 ANQGSEA. The CDR3 nucleotides read TGCAGCGCAAAACGGGGGGCCGGTGAAAAACTGTTTTTT. Protein product: CSAKRGAGEKLFF.

This rearrangement joins TRBV4-1 to TRBJ2-1; D remains unclear. Germline loops: CDR1 MGHRA, CDR2 YSYEKL. The CDR3 has 14 amino acids. V was shortened by 4 bases and J by 7 bases, with 14 bases between the two germline ends. CDR3 loop: CASSLRAAVNEQFF. The CDR3, as DNA: TGCGCCAGCAGCCTACGGGCCGCCGTGAATGAGCAGTTCTTC.

In this sample, this clone turned up once. V gene TRBV18 combines with J gene TRBJ2-5, with D unclear. This CDR3 spans 14 amino acids. The V gene lost 0 bases and the J gene lost 5 bases, with 10 bases spanning the gap. Germline loops: CDR1 KGHSH, CDR2 LQKENI. The CDR3 region has the DNA TGTGCCAGCTCACCACCGTCCAGCCGGGAGACCCAGTACTTC. This translates into CASSPPSSRETQYF.

This clone was recorded once. The gene calls are TRBV5-1 and TRBJ2-2; a weak D match, TRBD2 (5 bases). CDR1 and CDR2 (germline): SGHRS, YFSETQ. The CDR3 totals 15 residues. Trimming took 5 bases from V and 4 from J, leaving 15 bases between them. CDR3 sequence: CASRSTTAGTGELFF. CDR3 sequence (DNA): TGCGCCAGCAGAAGTACAACGGCGGGCACCGGGGAGCTGTTTTTT.

The genes are TRBV5-1 and TRBJ2-1; TRBD2 might be the D (6 bases). Trimming stripped 0 bases from V and 13 bases from J, with 14 bases between. The CDR3 length is 13 residues. Germline CDR1 is SGHRS and CDR2 is YFSETQ. The CDR3, as DNA: TGCGCCAGCAGCTTGGGGTCGCGGGAATATCAGTTCTTC. This translates into CASSLGSREYQFF. Full variable domain (missing parts from reference TRBV5-1 and TRBJ2-1): KAGVTQTPRYLIKTRGQQVTLSCSPISGHRSVSWYQQTPGQGLQFLFEYFSETQRNKGNFPGRFSGRQFSNSRSEMNVSTLELGDSALYLCASSLGSREYQFFGPGTRLTVL.

The CDR3 reads CASGGYEQYF. CDR3 nucleotides: TGTGCCAGCGGGGGCTACGAGCAGTACTTC. This chain uses TRBV28 with TRBJ2-7, with D perhaps TRBD1 or TRBD2 (5 bases each). The CDR3 consists of 10 residues. V shed 8 bases and J shed 3 bases, with 5 bases lying between them. The V gene's germline CDR1 is MDHEN and CDR2 SYDVKM.

The chain joins TRBV15 to TRBJ1-5; TRBD1 aligns across 9 bases. Germline CDR1 is LNHNV and CDR2 is YYDKDF (reference sequence). The CDR3 is made up of 17 amino acids. Trimming at V came to 5 bases and at J to 9 bases, leaving 17 bases not matched to a gene. The CDR3 loop is CATSATSGTGSRGPQHF. Here the CDR3 DNA reads TGTGCCACCAGCGCGACGTCCGGGACAGGGAGTCGGGGGCCCCAGCATTTT. The full variable domain, completed using reference TRBV15 and TRBJ1-5, is DAMVIQNPRYQVTQFGKPVTLSCSQTLNHNVMYWYQQKSSQAPKLLFHYYDKDFNNEADTPDNFQSRRPNTSFCFLDIRSPGLGDTAMYLCATSATSGTGSRGPQHFGDGTRLSIL.

This chain joins TRBV7-9 and TRBJ2-2; unclear D gene. Germline V gene lookup returns CDR1 SEHNR and CDR2 FQNEAQ (reference sequence). The CDR3 runs to 12 residues. The V and J ends lost 1 base and 6 bases respectively, with 3 bases between them. CDR3 protein: CASSLGPGELFF. In nucleotides, the CDR3 is TGTGCCAGCAGCTTAGGCCCCGGGGAGCTGTTTTTT.

The chain links TRBV7-2 to TRBJ2-3; no clear D gene. V was cut by 8 bases and J by 0 bases, with 15 bases left in between. This CDR3 is built from 15 residues. Looked up from germline, CDR1 is SGHTA and CDR2 is FQGNSA. This chain's CDR3 is CASRVDSASTDTQYF. The CDR3 bases are TGTGCCAGCCGGGTAGACTCTGCTAGCACAGATACGCAGTATTTT.

V gene TRBV27 combines with J gene TRBJ2-2; TRBD2 aligns across 7 bases. With 2 bases clipped from V and 0 bases from J, the junction kept 6 bases outside the gene matches. Germline lookup yields CDR1 MNHEY and CDR2 SMNVEV (reference sequence). This CDR3 has 17 residues. The CDR3 spells CASSLHGGDANTGELFF. The DNA for the CDR3 is TGTGCCAGCAGTTTACATGGGGGGGACGCGAACACCGGGGAGCTGTTTTTT.

This clone appeared a few times. The genes are TRBV4-1 and TRBJ1-5, with a tentative D call TRBD1 (5 bases). Germline CDR1 MGHRA, CDR2 YSYEKL. The CDR3 consists of 16 residues. V was pared by 0 bases and J by 6 bases, with 15 bases between. The CDR3 region has the DNA TGCGCCAGCAGCCAAGAGGGCCCAGGGCCGGCTCAGCCCCAGCATTTT. This encodes CASSQEGPGPAQPQHF.

The chain uses TRBV19 and TRBJ2-1; 13 bases match TRBD2. V lost 9 bases and J lost 8; bases outside the gene matches: 4. Germline V gene data show CDR1 as LNHDA and CDR2 as SQIVND (reference sequence). The CDR3 runs 13 residues. The CDR3 DNA sequence: TGTGCCAGCGAGACTAGCGGGGGGTATGAGCAGTTCTTC. It codes for CASETSGGYEQFF.

The chain employs TRBV7-2 and TRBJ2-1; D perhaps matches TRBD2 (5 bases). The V gene lost 5 bases and the J gene lost 5 bases, with 7 bases spanning the gap. This CDR3 has 12 residues. The germline gives CDR1 SGHTA, CDR2 FQGNSA. The CDR3 DNA reads TGTGCCAGCAGCCGGGGAAACAATGAGCAGTTCTTC. It is translated as CASSRGNNEQFF.

The V and J genes are TRBV19 and TRBJ1-3, with 7 bases matching TRBD1. Unmatched junction bases numbered 3, after V lost 11 bases and J lost 2 bases. CDR3 length: 12 amino acids. Germline CDR1 and CDR2: LNHDA and SQIVND (reference sequence). CDR3 nucleotides: TGTGCCGCAGGGACAGCTGGAAACACCATATATTTT. Translation gives CAAGTAGNTIYF. Full variable domain (missing parts from reference TRBV19 and TRBJ1-3): DGGITQSPKYLFRKEGQNVTLSCEQNLNHDAMYWYRQDPGQGLRLIYYSQIVNDFQKGDIAEGYSVSREKKESFPLTVTSAQKNPTAFYLCAAGTAGNTIYFGEGSWLTVV.

The rearrangement joins TRBV6-5 to TRBJ2-5; D is undetermined. This CDR3 has 12 amino acids. Trimming stripped 3 bases from V and 3 bases from J, with 5 bases between. Germline V gives CDR1 MNHEY, CDR2 SVGAGI. CDR3: CASSYPEETQYF. DNA for the CDR3: TGTGCCAGCAGTTATCCGGAAGAGACCCAGTACTTC.

This sequence joins TRBV15 and TRBJ2-7, with TRBD1 identical over 7 bases. The V segment lost 5 bases and the J segment 0 bases; nucleotides outside the gene matches: 7. The CDR3 is 15 residues long. Germline V gene lookup returns CDR1 LNHNV and CDR2 YYDKDF (reference sequence). For the CDR3, the DNA is TGTGCCACCAGCCCGGGGCCAGGGGGCTCCTACGAGCAGTACTTC. This gives the protein CATSPGPGGSYEQYF.

The chain couples TRBV29-1 to TRBJ2-1; 10 bases match TRBD1. Looked up from germline, CDR1 is SQVTM and CDR2 is ANQGSEA. J was trimmed by 7 bases and V by 6 bases; bases with no gene match: 6. This CDR3 comprises 13 residues. Here the CDR3 DNA reads TGCAGCGTCCGGACAGGGGGTCCGAATGAGCAGTTCTTC. Amino acids: CSVRTGGPNEQFF.

In DNA, the CDR3 is TGTGCCACCCATGAAGGGGCTTATAATTCACCCCTCCACTTT. Translation gives CATHEGAYNSPLHF. The chain is built from TRBV6-5 and TRBJ1-6; D is perhaps TRBD1 (5 bases). The length of the CDR3 is 14 residues. Trimming stripped 10 bases from V and 4 bases from J, with 14 bases between. Germline-derived CDR1 and CDR2 are MNHEY and SVGAGI.